The clone carrying this T cell receptor beta chain was observed a few times. Germline V gene lookup returns CDR1 DFQATT and CDR2 SNEGSKA (reference sequence). The CDR3 length is 15 residues. V shed 0 bases and J 4 bases; nucleotides not matched to a gene: 3. Unique molecular identifiers were present on the cDNA, and a universal primer site came from template switching. TCRdb recomputed calls from the 5' RACE reads with MiXCR, one row per CDR3 protein. The repertoire holds 400,000 to 650,000 distinct CDR3 sequences, with 22% as singletons. This record belongs to a study of identical twins. The data were also submitted as part of a second study, on T cells expressing NK-cell markers. From that report: Investigators obtained TCR beta repertoires from sorted CD3+CD56+NKG2C+, CD3+CD56+NKG2C- and CD3+CD56-NKG2C+ T cells. Seven of the eight sequenced donors were classified as HCMV-seropositive, and one was classified as seronegative. HCMV specificity of expanded NKG2C+ T cell clones remained unclear.

Sequencing input: CD4+ T cells sorted from blood. The chain couples TRBV20-1 to TRBJ2-1; 10 nucleotides align to TRBD2. This receptor was obtained from a woman between 18 and 29 years old in good health. The CDR3 here is CSAREIAGGYNEQFF. For the CDR3, the DNA is TGCAGTGCTAGAGAAATAGCGGGGGGATACAATGAGCAGTTCTTC.